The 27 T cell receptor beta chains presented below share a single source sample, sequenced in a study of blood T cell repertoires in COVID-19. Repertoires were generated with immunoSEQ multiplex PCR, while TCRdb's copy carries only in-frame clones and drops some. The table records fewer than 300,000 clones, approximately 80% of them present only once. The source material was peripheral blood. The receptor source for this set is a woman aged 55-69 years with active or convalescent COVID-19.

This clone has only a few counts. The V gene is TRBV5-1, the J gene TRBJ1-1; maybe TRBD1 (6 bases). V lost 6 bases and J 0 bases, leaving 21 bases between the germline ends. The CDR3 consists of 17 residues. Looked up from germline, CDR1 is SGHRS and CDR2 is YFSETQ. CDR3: CASTQGGGHPMNTEAFF. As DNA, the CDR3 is TGCGCCAGCACCCAAGGGGGAGGGCATCCCATGAACACTGAAGCTTTCTTT.

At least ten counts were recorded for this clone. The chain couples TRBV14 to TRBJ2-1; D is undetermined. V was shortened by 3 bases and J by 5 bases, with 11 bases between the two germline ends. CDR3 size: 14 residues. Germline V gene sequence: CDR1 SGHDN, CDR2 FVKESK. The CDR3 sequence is CASSHRTVNNEQFF. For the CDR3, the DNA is TGTGCCAGCAGCCATCGCACAGTCAACAATGAGCAGTTCTTC.

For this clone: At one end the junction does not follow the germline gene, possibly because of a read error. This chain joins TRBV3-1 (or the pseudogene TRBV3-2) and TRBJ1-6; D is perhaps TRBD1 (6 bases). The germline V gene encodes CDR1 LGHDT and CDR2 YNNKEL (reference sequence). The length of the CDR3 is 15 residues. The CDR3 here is CASSQAPGAGSPLHF. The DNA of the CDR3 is TGTGCCAGCAGTCAAGCACCAGGGGCTGGGTCACCCCTCCACTTT.

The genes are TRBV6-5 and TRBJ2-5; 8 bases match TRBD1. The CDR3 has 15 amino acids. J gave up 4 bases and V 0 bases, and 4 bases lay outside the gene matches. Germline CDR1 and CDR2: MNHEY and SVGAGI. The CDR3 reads CASSYSTGVGETQYF. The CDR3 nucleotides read TGTGCCAGCAGTTACTCGACAGGGGTAGGAGAGACCCAGTACTTC.

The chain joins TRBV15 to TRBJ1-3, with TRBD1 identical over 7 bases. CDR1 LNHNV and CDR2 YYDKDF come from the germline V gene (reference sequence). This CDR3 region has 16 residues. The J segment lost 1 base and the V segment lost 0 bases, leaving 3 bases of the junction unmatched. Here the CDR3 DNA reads TGTGCCACCAGCAGAGACAGGGGGATTTCTGGAAACACCATATATTTT. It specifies CATSRDRGISGNTIYF.

CDR3 sequence: CASSLPRAGDGYTF. The CDR3 DNA sequence: TGTGCCAGCAGCTTACCCAGGGCGGGGGATGGCTACACCTTC. The J gene is TRBJ1-2, the V gene TRBV11-2, with D possibly TRBD1 on 5 matching bases. The CDR3 runs 14 residues. With 2 bases removed from V and 6 bases from J, the gap between germline ends came to 13 bases. Germline CDR1 and CDR2: SGHAT and FQNNGV.

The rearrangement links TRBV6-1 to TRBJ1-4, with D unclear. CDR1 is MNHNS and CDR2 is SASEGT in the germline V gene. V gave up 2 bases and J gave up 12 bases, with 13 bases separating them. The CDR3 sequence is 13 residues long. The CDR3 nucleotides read TGTGCCAGCAGTGAACAAATAAGAGGTGAACTGTTTTTT. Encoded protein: CASSEQIRGELFF.

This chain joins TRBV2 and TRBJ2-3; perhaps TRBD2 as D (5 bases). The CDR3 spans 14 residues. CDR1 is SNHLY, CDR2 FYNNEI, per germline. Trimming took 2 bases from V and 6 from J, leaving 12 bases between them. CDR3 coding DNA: TGTGCCAGCAGTGAATTGGTAGCGTGGGATACGCAGTATTTT. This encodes CASSELVAWDTQYF.

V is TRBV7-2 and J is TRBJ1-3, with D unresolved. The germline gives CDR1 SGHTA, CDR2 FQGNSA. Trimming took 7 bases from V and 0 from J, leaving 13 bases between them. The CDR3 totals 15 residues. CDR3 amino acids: CASTPHWLSGNTIYF. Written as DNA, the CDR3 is TGTGCCAGCACCCCCCATTGGCTCTCTGGAAACACCATATATTTT.

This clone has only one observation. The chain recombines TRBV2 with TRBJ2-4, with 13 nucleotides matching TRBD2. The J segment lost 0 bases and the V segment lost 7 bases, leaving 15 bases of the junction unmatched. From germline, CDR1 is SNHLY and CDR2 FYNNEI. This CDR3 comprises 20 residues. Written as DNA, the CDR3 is TGTGCCAGCATCCCCAGACTAGCGGGGGGCCCGGCTCTAGCCAAAAACATTCAGTACTTC. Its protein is CASIPRLAGGPALAKNIQYF.

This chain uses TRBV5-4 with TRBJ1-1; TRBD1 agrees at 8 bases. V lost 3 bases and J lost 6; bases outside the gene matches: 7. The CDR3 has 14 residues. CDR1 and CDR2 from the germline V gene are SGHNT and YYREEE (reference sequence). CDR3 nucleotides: TGTGCCAGCAGCTGGCGGACAGGGAGGGCTGAAGCTTTCTTT. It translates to CASSWRTGRAEAFF.

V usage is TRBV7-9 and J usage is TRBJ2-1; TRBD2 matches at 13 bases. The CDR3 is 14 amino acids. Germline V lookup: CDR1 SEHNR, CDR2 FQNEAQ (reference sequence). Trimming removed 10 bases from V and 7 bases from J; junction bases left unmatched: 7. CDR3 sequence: CATSRTSGGNEQFF. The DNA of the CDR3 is TGTGCCACGTCCCGGACTAGCGGGGGTAATGAGCAGTTCTTC.

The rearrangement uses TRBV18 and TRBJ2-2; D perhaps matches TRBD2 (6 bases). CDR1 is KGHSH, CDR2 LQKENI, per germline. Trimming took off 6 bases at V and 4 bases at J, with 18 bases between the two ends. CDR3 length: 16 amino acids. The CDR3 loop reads CASSPGTYLGTGELFF. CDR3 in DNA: TGTGCCAGCTCCCCAGGGACTTATCTGGGCACCGGGGAGCTGTTTTTT.

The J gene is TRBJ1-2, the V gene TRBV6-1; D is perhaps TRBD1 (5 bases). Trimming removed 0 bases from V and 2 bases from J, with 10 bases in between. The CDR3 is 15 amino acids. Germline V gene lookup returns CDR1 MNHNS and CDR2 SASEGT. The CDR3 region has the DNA TGTGCCAGCAGTGAAGCGGAGGGGCAGAACTATGGCTACACCTTC. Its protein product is CASSEAEGQNYGYTF.

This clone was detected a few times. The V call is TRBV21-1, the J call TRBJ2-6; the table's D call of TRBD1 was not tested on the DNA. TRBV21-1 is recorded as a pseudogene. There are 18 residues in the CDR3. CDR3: CASFKGRQGLDLANVLTF. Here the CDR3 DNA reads TGTGCCAGTTTTAAAGGGCGACAGGGTTTGGATTTAGCCAACGTCCTGACTTTC.

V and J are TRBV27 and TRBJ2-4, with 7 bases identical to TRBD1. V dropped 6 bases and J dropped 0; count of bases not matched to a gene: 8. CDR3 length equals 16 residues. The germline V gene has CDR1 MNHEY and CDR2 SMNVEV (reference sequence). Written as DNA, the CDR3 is TGTGCCAGCAGACGGGACAGCTCACTAGCCAAAAACATTCAGTACTTC. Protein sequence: CASRRDSSLAKNIQYF.

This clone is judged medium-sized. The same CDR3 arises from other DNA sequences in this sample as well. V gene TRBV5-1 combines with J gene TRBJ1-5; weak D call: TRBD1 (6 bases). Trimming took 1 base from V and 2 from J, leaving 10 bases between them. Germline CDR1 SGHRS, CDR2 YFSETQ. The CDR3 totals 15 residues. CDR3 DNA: TGCGCCAGCAGCTTGTTGGGGGGGCGCAATCAGCCCCAGCATTTT. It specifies CASSLLGGRNQPQHF.

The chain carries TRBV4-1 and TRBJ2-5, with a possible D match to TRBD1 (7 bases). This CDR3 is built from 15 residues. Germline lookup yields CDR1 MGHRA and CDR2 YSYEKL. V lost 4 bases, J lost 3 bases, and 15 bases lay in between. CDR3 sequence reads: CASSRRDSREETQYF. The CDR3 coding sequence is TGCGCCAGCAGCCGGCGGGACAGTAGGGAAGAGACCCAGTACTTC.

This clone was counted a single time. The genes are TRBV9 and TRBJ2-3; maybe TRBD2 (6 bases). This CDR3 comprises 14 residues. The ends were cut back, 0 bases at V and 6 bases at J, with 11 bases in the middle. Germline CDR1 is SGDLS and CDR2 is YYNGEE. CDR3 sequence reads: CASSVGGVSDTQYF. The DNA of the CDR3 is TGTGCCAGCAGCGTAGGCGGGGTATCGGATACGCAGTATTTT.

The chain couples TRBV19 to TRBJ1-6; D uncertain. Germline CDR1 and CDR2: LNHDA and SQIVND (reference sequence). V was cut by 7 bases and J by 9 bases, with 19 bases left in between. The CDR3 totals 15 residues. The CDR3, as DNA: TGTGCCAGTACGCAGACGGGGAGAAGAGGTTCACCCCTCCACTTT. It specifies CASTQTGRRGSPLHF.

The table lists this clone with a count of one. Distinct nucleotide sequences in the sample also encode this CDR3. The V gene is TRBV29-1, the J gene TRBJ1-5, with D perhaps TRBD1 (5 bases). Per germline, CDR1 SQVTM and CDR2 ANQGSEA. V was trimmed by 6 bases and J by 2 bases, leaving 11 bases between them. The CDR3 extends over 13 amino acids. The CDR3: CSVVGGGNQPQHF. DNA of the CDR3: TGCAGCGTGGTGGGAGGGGGCAATCAGCCCCAGCATTTT.

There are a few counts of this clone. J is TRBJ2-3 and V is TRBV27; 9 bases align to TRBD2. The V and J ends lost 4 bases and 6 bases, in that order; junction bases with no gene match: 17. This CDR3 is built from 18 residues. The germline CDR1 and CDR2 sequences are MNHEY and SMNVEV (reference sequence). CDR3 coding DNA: TGTGCCAGCAGTTCCGCGTTTGGCGGGGGGGTTGGTTTGGATACGCAGTATTTT. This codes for CASSSAFGGGVGLDTQYF.

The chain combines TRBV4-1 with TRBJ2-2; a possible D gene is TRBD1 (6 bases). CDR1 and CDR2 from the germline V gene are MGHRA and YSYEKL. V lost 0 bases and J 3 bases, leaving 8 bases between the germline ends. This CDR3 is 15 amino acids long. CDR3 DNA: TGCGCCAGCAGCCAAGATCGACAGGACACCGGGGAGCTGTTTTTT. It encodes CASSQDRQDTGELFF.

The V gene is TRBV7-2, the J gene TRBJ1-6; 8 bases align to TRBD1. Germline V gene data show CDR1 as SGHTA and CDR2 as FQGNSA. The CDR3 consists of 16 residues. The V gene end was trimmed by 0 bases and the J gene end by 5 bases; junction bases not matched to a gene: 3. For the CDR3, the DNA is TGTGCCAGCAGCTTAGCAGGGACAGGCCATAATTCACCCCTCCACTTT. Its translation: CASSLAGTGHNSPLHF.

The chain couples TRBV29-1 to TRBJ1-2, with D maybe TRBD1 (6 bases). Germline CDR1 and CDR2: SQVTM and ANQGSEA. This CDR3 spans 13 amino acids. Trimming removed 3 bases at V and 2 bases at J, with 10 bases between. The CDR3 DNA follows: TGCAGCGTTGAGGGGGGGCGAAACTATGGCTACACCTTC. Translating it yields CSVEGGRNYGYTF.

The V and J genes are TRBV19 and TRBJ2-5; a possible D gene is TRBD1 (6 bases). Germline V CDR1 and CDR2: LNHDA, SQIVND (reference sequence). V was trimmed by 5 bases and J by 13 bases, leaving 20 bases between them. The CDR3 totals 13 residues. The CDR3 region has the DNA TGTGCCAGTAGTGTCACAGGGTGGACCCCAGGGTACTTC. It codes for CASSVTGWTPGYF.

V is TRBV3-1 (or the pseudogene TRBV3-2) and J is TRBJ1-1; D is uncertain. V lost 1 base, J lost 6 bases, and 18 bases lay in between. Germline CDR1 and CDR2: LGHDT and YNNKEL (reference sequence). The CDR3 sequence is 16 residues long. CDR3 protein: CASSQVRVRLGAEAFF. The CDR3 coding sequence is TGTGCCAGCAGCCAAGTAAGAGTCCGGCTAGGAGCTGAAGCTTTCTTT.